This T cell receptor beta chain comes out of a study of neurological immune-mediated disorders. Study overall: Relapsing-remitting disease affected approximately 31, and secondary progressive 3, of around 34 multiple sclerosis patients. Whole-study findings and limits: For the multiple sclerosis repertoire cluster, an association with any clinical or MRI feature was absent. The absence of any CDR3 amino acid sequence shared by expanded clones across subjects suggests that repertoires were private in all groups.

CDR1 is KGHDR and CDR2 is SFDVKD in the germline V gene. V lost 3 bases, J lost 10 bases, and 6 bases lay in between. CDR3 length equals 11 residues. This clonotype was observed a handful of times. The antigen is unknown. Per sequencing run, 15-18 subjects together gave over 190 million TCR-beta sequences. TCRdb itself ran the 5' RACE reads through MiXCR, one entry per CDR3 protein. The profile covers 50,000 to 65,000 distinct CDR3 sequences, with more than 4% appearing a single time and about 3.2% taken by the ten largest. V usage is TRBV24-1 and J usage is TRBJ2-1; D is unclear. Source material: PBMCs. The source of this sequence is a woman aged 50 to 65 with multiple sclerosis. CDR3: CATSDGWEQFF. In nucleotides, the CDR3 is TGTGCCACCAGTGATGGCTGGGAGCAGTTCTTC.